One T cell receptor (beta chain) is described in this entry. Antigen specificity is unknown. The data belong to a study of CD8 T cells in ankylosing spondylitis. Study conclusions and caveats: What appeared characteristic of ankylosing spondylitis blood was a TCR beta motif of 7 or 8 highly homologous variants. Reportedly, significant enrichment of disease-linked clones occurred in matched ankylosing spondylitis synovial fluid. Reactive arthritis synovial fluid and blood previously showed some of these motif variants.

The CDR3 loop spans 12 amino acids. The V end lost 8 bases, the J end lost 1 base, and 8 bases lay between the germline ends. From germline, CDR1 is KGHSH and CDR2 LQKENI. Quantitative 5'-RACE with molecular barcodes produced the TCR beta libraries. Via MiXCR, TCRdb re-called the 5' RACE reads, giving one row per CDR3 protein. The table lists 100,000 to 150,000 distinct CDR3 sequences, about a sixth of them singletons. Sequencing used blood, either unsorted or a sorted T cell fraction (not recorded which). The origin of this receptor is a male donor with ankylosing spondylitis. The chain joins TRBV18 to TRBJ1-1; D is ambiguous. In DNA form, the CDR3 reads TGTGCCAGCCCCGGCCCGAACACTGAAGCTTTCTTT. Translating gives CASPGPNTEAFF.